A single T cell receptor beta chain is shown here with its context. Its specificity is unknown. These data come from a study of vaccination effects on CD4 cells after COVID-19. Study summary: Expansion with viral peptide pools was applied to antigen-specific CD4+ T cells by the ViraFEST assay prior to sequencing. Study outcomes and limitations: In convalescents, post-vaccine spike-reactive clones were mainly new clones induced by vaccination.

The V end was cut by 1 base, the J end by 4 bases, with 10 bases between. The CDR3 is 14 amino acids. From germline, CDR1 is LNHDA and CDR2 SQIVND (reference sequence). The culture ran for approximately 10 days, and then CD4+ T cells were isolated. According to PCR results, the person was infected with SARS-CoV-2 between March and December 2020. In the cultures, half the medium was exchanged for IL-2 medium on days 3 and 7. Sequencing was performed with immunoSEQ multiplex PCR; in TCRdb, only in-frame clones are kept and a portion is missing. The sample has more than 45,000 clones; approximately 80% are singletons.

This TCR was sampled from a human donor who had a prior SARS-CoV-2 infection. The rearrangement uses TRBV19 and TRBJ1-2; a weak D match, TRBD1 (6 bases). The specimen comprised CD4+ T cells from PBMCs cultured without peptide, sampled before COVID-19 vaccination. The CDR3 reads CASSIGTGFYGYTF. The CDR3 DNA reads TGTGCCAGTAGTATAGGAACAGGGTTCTATGGCTACACCTTC.